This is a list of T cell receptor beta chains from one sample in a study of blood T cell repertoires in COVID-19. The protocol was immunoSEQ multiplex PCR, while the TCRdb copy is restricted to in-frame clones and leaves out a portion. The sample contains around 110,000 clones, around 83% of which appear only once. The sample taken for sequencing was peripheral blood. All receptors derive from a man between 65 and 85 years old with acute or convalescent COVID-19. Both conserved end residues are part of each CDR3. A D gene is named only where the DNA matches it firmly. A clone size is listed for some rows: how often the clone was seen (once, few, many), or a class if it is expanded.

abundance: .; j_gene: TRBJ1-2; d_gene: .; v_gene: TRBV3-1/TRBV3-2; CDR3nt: TGTGCCAGCAGTCACCTCGACAGCAACTATGGCTACACCTTC; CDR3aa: CASSHLDSNYGYTF
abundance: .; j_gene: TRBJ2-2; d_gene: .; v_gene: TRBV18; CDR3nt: TGTGCCAGCTCACCACCGGTTTTCGGTCTGCAATCCGGGGAGCTGTTTTTT; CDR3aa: CASSPPVFGLQSGELFF
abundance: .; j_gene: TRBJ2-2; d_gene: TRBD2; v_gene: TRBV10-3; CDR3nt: TGTGCCATCAGCCCGACTAGCGGGGTTACCGGGAGCACCGGGGAGCTGTTTTTT; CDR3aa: CAISPTSGVTGSTGELFF
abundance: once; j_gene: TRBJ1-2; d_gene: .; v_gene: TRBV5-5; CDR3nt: TGTGCCAGCAGCTTGGAGCGTGGGGTGGGGGGAACTAACTATGGCTACACCTTC; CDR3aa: CASSLERGVGGTNYGYTF
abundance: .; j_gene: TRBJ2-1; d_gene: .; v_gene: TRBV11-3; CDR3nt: TGTGCCAGCGGTTTGGGGGGCAATGAGCAGTTCTTC; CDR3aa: CASGLGGNEQFF
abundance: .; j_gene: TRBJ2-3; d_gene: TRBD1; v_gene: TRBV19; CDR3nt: TGTGCCAGTAGTATCGGGACAGGGGAGGGTACAGATACGCAGTATTTT; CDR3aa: CASSIGTGEGTDTQYF
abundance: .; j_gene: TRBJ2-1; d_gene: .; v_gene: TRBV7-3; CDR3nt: TGTGCCAGCAGCCCCGCGGCGGTTAGGTTTTACAATGAGCAGTTCTTC; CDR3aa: CASSPAAVRFYNEQFF
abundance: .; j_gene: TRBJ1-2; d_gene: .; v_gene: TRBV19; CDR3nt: TGTGCCAGTAGTATCCCTCTTCTCCAGGACTATGGCTACACCTTC; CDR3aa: CASSIPLLQDYGYTF
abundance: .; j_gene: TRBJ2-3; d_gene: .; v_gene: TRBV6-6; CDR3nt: TGTGCCAGCAGTTTACGGGAGACTAGCACAGATACGCAGTATTTT; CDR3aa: CASSLRETSTDTQYF
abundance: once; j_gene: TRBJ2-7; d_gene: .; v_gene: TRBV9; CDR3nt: TGTGCCAGCAGCAACAGATCCTACGAGCAGTACTTC; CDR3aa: CASSNRSYEQYF
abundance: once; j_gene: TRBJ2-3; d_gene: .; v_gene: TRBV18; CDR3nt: TGTGCCAGCTCACCTGGGGCTACAGATACGCAGTATTTT; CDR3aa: CASSPGATDTQYF
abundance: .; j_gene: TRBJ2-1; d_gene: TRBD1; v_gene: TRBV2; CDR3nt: TGTGCCAGCAGTGCCGACAGGGGGACCTACAATGAGCAGTTCTTC; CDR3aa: CASSADRGTYNEQFF
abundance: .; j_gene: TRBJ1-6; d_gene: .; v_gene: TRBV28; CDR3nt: TGTGCCAGCAGTTCCTTACGGGGGGATCGTAATTCACCCCTCCACTTT; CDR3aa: CASSSLRGDRNSPLHF
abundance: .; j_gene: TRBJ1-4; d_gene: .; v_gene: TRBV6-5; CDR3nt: TGTGCCAGCAGTCGCGCGGGCAATGAAAAACTGTTTTTT; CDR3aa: CASSRAGNEKLFF
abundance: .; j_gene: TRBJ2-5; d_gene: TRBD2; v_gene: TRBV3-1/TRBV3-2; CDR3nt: TGTGCCAGCAGCCGGCGACTAGCGGAAGAGACCCAGTACTTC; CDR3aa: CASSRRLAEETQYF
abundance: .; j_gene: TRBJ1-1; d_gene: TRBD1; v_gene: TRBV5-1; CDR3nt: TGCGCCAGCAGCGACGGGACAGGGGGCCGAGCTTTCTTT; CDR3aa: CASSDGTGGRAFF
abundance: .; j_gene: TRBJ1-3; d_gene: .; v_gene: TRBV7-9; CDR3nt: TGTGCCTCGGCGACAGGTCTCTCTGGAAACACCATATATTTT; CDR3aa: CASATGLSGNTIYF
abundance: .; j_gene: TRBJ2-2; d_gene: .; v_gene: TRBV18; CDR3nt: TGTGCCAGCAGCCGGGACACCCACACCGGGGAGCTGTTTTTT; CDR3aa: CASSRDTHTGELFF
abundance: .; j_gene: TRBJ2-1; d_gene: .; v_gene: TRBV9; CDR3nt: TGTGCCAGCAGCGTAGGAGAGGCAGTAGCCCTGCAGTTCTTC; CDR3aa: CASSVGEAVALQFF
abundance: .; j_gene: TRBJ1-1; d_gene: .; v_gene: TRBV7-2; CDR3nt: TGTGCCAGCAGCCCCCCCGGGGGGGTGCTAAATGAAGCTTTCTTT; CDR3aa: CASSPPGGVLNEAFF
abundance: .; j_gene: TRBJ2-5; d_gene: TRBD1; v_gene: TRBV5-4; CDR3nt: TGTGCCAGCAGCTCGACAGGGGGCGCGGTCGGTAAGACCCAGTACTTC; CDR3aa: CASSSTGGAVGKTQYF
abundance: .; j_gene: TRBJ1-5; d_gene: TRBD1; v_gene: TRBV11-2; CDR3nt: TGTGCCAGCAGCTCCGGGACAGGAGGACAGCCCCAGCATTTT; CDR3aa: CASSSGTGGQPQHF
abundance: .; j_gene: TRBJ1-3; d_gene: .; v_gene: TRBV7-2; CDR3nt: TGTGCCAGCAGCCAACGGGGATTCTTCGGAAACACCATATATTTT; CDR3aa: CASSQRGFFGNTIYF
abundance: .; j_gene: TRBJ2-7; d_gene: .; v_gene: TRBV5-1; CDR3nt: TGCGCCAGCAGCGCTGACAGCGTCTCCTACGAGCAGTACTTC; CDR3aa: CASSADSVSYEQYF
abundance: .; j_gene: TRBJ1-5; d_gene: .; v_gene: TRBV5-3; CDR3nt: TGTGCCAGAAGCTTGGCGGGGGGTCGGAGGTATCAGCCCCAGCATTTT; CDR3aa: CARSLAGGRRYQPQHF
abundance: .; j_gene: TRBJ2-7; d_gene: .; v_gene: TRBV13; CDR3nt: TGTGCCAGCAGCTTACCGGGTACCTACGAGCAGTACTTC; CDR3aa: CASSLPGTYEQYF
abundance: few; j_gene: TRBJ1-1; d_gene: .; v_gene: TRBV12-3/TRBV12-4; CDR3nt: TGTGCCAGCAGCCAGGCATACACTGAAGCTTTCTTT; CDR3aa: CASSQAYTEAFF
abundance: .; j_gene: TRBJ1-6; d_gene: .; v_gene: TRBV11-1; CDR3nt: TGTGCCAGCAGCTTGGAGGGCGGGAATTCACCCCTCCACTTT; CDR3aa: CASSLEGGNSPLHF
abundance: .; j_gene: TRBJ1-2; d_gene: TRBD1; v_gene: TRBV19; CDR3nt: TGTGCCAGCAGCACGGGACAGACATTCAACTATGGCTACACCTTC; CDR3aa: CASSTGQTFNYGYTF
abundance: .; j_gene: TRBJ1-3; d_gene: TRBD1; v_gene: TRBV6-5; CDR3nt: TGTGCCAGCAGGGGACAGGGGGTCTCTGGAAACACCATATATTTT; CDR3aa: CASRGQGVSGNTIYF